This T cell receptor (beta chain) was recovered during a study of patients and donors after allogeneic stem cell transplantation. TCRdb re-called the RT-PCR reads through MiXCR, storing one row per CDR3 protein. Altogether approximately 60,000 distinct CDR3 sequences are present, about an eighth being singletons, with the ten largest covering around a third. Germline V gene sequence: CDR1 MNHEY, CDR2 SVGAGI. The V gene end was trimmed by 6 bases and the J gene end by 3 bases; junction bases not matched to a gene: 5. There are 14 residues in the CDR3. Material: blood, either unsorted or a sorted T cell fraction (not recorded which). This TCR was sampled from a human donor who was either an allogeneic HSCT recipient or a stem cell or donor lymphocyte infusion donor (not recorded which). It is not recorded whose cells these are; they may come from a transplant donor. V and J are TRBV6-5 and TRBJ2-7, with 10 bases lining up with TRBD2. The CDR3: CASRPGLAYYEQYF. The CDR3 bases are TGTGCCAGCAGACCGGGACTAGCGTACTACGAGCAGTACTTC.